This record concerns one T cell receptor (beta chain) sequence. What it binds is unknown. The sample is drawn from a study of shared clonotypes between healthy human individuals. Whole-study context: CD4 naive cells filled three plates per donor, CD4 memory three, CD8 naive two and CD8 memory one. General study findings and limits: Among donors, sharing of clonotypes was expected to be affected by sequencing depth. A generally larger estimated richness was seen in naive subsets than in memory subsets.

Data came from immunoSEQ multiplex PCR; TCRdb stores just in-frame clones and leaves some out. The repertoire consists of roughly 2,000,000 clones, with about 95% occurring once and the leading ten covering roughly 1%. CD45RO-negative, CCR7-positively selected cells formed the naive CD8 fraction, excluding terminally differentiated effector memory CD45RA+ cells. CDR1 and CDR2 from the germline V gene are LGHNA and YSLEER. The V end was cut by 5 bases, the J end by 6 bases, with 20 bases between. This CDR3 has 15 residues. The V call is TRBV4-3, the J call TRBJ2-7, with D possibly being TRBD1 or TRBD2 (5 bases each). The sequenced sample consisted of naive CD8+ T cells sorted from blood. The TCR comes from a man aged 18 to 29 in good health. CDR3 in amino acids: CASSGSRDDLFEQYF. In DNA, the CDR3 is TGCGCCAGCAGCGGCTCCAGGGACGATTTATTCGAGCAGTACTTC.